This T cell receptor (beta chain) is drawn from a study of shared clonotypes between healthy human individuals. Study summary: Each donor had three CD4 naive, three CD4 memory, two CD8 naive and one CD8 memory plate. Overall study findings and caveats: Among several donors, about 4.6% of naive CD4 clonotypes were found in common. Generation probability values for non-shared clonotypes were lower than those for clonotypes shared by all four donors.

Sequencing was performed with immunoSEQ multiplex PCR; in TCRdb, only in-frame clones are kept and a portion is missing. Of roughly 2.5 million clones in the sample, approximately 90% are singletons; the top ten hold 0.11% to 0.15%. CDR1 DFQATT and CDR2 SNEGSKA come from the germline V gene (reference sequence). CDR3 length: 11 amino acids. The V end lost 4 bases, the J end lost 8 bases, and 9 bases lay between the germline ends. In regard to this clone: Its target is unknown.

The chain joins TRBV20-1 to TRBJ2-1; D uncertain. The sequenced material came from naive CD4+ T cells sorted from blood. Subset reported: CD45RA+ positively selected. The clonotype comes from a man between 18 and 29 years old in good health. CDR3 nucleotide sequence: TGCAGTGCTACCCCAAAGGATGAGCAGTTCTTC. Amino acid sequence: CSATPKDEQFF.